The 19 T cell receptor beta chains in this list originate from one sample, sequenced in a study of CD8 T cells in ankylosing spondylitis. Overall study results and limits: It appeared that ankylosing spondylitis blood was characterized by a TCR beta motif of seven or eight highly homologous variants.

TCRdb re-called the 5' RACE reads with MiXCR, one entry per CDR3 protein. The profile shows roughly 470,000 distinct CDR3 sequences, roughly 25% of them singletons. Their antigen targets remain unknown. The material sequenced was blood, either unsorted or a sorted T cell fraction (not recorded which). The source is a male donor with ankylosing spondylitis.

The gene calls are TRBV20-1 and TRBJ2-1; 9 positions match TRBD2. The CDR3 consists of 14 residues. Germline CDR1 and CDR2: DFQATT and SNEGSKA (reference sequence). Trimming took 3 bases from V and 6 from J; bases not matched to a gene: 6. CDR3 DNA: TGCAGTGCTAGCCAGGGACTAGCATTCAATGAGCAGTTCTTC. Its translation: CSASQGLAFNEQFF.

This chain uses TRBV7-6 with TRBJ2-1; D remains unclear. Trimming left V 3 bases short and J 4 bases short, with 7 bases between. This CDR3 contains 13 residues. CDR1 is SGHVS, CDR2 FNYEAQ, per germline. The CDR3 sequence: CASSFSVYNEQFF. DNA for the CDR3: TGTGCCAGCAGCTTTTCCGTGTACAATGAGCAGTTCTTC.

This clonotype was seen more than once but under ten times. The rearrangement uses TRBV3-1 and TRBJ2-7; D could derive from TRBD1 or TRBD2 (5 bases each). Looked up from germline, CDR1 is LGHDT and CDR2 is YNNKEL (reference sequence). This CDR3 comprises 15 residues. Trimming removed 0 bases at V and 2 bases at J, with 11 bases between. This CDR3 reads CASSQEPGATYEQYF. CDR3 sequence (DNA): TGTGCCAGCAGCCAAGAACCCGGGGCAACCTACGAGCAGTACTTC.

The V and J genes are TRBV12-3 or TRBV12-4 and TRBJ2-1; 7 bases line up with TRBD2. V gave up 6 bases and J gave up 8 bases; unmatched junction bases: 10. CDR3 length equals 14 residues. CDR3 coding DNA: TGTGCCAGCAGGAACCGGGGGACTACCGATGAGCAGTTCTTC. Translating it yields CASRNRGTTDEQFF.

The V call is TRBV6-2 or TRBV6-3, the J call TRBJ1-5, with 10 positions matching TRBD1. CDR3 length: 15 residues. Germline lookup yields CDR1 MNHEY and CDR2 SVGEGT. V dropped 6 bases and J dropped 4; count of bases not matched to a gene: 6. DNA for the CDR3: TGTGCCAGCAGAAAGGACAGGGGGGAGAATCAGCCCCAGCATTTT. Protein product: CASRKDRGENQPQHF.

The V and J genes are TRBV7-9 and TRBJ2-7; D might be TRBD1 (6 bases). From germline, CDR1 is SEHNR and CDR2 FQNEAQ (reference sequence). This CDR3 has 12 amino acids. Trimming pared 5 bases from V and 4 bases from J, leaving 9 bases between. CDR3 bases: TGTGCCAGCAGCGCAACAGGGTACGAGCAGTACGTC. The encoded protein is CASSATGYEQYV.

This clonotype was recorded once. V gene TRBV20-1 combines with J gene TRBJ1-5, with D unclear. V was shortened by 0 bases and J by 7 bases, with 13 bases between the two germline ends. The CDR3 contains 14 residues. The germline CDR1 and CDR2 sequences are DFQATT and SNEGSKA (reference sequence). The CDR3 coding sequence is TGCAGTGCTAGAGATATGGGCAGTCGCCAGCCCCAGCATTTT. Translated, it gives CSARDMGSRQPQHF.

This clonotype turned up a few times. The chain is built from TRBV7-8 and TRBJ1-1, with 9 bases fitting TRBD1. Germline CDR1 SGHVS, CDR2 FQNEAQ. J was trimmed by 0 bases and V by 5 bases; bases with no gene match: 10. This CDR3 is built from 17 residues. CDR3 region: CASSPRDRAFMNTEAFF. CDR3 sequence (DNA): TGTGCCAGCAGCCCCCGGGACAGGGCATTCATGAACACTGAAGCTTTCTTT.

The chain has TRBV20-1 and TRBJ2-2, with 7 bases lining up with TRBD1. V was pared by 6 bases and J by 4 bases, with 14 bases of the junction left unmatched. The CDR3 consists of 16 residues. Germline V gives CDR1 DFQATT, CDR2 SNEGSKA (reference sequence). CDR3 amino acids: CSAPYSLGGFTGELFF. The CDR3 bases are TGCAGTGCGCCCTACAGTTTAGGGGGCTTCACCGGGGAGCTGTTTTTT.

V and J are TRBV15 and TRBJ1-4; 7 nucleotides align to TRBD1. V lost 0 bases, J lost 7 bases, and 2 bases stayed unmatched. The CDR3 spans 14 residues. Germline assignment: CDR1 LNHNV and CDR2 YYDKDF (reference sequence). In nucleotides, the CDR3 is TGTGCCACCAGCAGAGACGGGACAGCTGAAAAACTGTTTTTT. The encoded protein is CATSRDGTAEKLFF. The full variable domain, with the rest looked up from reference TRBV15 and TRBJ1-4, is DAMVIQNPRYQVTQFGKPVTLSCSQTLNHNVMYWYQQKSSQAPKLLFHYYDKDFNNEADTPDNFQSRRPNTSFCFLDIRSPGLGDTAMYLCATSRDGTAEKLFFGSGTQLSVL.

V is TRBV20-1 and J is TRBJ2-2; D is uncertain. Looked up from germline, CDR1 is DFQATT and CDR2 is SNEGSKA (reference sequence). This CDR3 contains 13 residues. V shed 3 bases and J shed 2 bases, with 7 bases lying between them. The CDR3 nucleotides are TGCAGTGCTAGTCTCATCAACACCGGGGAGCTGTTTTTT. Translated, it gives CSASLINTGELFF.

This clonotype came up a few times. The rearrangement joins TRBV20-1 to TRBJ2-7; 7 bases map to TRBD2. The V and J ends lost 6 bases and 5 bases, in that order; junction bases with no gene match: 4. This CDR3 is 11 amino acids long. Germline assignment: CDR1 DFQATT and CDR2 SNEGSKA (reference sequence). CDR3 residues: CSAWGGNEQYV. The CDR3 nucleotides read TGCAGTGCCTGGGGAGGGAACGAGCAGTACGTC.

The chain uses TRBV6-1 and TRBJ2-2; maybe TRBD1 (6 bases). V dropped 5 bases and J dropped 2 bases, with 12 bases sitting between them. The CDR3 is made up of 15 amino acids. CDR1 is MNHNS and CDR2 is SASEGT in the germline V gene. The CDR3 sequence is CASSPVDSNTGELFF. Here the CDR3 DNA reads TGTGCCAGCAGTCCCGTGGACAGCAACACCGGGGAGCTGTTTTTT.

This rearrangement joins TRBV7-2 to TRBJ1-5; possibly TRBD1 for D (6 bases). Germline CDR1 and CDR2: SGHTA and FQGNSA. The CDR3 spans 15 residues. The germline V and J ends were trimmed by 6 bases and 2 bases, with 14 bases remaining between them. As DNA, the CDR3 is TGTGCCAGCAGGCCCTCTGGGGGGCGCAATCAGCCCCAGCATTTT. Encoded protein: CASRPSGGRNQPQHF. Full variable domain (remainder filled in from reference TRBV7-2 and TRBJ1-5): GAGVSQSPSNKVTEKGKDVELRCDPISGHTALYWYRQSLGQGLEFLIYFQGNSAPDKSGLPSDRFSAERTGGSVSTLTIQRTQQEDSAVYLCASRPSGGRNQPQHFGDGTRLSIL.

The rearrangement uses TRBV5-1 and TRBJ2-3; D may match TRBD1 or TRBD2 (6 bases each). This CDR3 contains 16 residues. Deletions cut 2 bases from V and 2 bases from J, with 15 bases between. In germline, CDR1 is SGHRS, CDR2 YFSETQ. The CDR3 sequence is CASSLRGLPPTDTQYF. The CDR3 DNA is TGCGCCAGCAGCTTACGGGGGCTCCCCCCCACAGATACGCAGTATTTT.

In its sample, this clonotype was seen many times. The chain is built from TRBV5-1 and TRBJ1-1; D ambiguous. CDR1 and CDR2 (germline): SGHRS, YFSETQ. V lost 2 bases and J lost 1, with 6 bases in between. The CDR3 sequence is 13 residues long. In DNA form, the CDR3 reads TGCGCCAGCAGCTTTAACACGAACACTGAAGCTTTCTTT. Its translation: CASSFNTNTEAFF.

The CDR3 DNA sequence: TGTGCCAGCACTCCCTCGAGAGGGGGACATGGCTACACCTTC. Its translation: CASTPSRGGHGYTF. The V and J genes are TRBV6-5 and TRBJ1-2, with a weak D call TRBD1 (6 bases). This CDR3 has 14 residues. V dropped 7 bases and J dropped 6 bases, with 18 bases sitting between them. Germline CDR1 reads MNHEY; CDR2 reads SVGAGI.

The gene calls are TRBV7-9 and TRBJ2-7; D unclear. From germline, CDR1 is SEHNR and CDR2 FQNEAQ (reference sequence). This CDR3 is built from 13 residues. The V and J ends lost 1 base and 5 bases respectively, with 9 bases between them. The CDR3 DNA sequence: TGTGCCAGCAGCTTAGTAGGGAACCACGAGCAGTACTTC. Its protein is CASSLVGNHEQYF.

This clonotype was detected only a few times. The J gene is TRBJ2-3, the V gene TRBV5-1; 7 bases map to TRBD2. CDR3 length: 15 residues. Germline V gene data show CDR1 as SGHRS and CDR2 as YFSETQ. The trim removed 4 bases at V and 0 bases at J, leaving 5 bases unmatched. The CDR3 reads CASSQLSGSTDTQYF. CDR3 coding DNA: TGCGCCAGCAGCCAACTTAGCGGGAGCACAGATACGCAGTATTTT.